Below, 21 T cell receptor beta chains from the same sample are listed, as sequenced in a study of T cell changes during pregnancy in multiple sclerosis (dated by TCRdb to between 2017 and 2020). Receptor libraries were prepared by the immunoSEQ multiplex PCR assay. TCRdb retrieved this table from immuneACCESS and kept in-frame rearrangements only. Not all clones are present; in checked studies, unresolved V genes account for under half, and no reason is known for the remainder. Here the sample has 55,000 to 85,000 clones; 90% occur a single time. 1.4% to 1.5% of the sample is held by the ten biggest clonotypes. Sequences were derived from peripheral blood, sampled in the third trimester of pregnancy. The receptor source for this set is a female donor with multiple sclerosis, enrolled in a pregnancy study.

The rearrangement links TRBV6-5 to TRBJ2-1, with D maybe TRBD2 (6 bases). The CDR3 loop spans 13 amino acids. The germline V and J ends were trimmed by 6 bases and 9 bases, with 15 bases remaining between them. Germline V gives CDR1 MNHEY, CDR2 SVGAGI. Here the CDR3 DNA reads TGTGCCAGCAGGAAGACTAGGGTTGGTGAGCAGTTCTTC. The encoded protein is CASRKTRVGEQFF.

This sequence joins TRBV30 and TRBJ1-1; 8 positions match TRBD1. CDR3 length: 13 amino acids. CDR1 GTSNPN and CDR2 SVGIG come from the germline V gene (reference sequence). Unmatched junction bases numbered 9, after V lost 6 bases and J lost 6 bases. The CDR3 region is CACPDRGGAEAFF. CDR3 sequence (DNA): TGTGCCTGCCCTGACAGGGGTGGTGCTGAAGCTTTCTTT.

The chain couples TRBV19 to TRBJ2-2; a possible D gene is TRBD2 (5 bases). With 0 bases removed from V and 1 base from J, the gap between germline ends came to 9 bases. The CDR3 covers 16 residues. Germline V CDR1 and CDR2: LNHDA, SQIVND (reference sequence). The CDR3 DNA sequence: TGTGCCAGTAGTATAGATCTAGCAGGGAACACCGGGGAGCTGTTTTTT. This codes for CASSIDLAGNTGELFF.

This clone was counted once. This chain links TRBV5-1 with TRBJ1-1; D unclear. Germline V gene data show CDR1 as SGHRS and CDR2 as YFSETQ. V lost 4 bases, J lost 8 bases, and 27 bases lay in between. This CDR3 comprises 17 residues. The CDR3 coding sequence is TGCGCCAGCAGCAACGACCGTGTTTCCACAGTCCGAGAGGAAGCTTTCTTT. This sequence encodes CASSNDRVSTVREEAFF.

CDR3 bases: TGTGCCAGCAAGCGGGGTGTAGGATCGAACACCGGGGAGCTGTTTTTT. Translation gives CASKRGVGSNTGELFF. The chain combines TRBV7-9 with TRBJ2-2; 7 positions match TRBD2. Germline V gene sequence: CDR1 SEHNR, CDR2 FQNEAQ (reference sequence). The V gene end was trimmed by 7 bases and the J gene end by 0 bases; junction bases not matched to a gene: 8. CDR3 length equals 16 residues. Variable domain in full (rest from reference TRBV7-9 and TRBJ2-2): DTGVSQNPRHKITKRGQNVTFRCDPISEHNRLYWYRQTLGQGPEFLTYFQNEAQLEKSRLLSDRFSAERPKGSFSTLEIQRTEQGDSAMYLCASKRGVGSNTGELFFGEGSRLTVL.

The chain couples TRBV12-5 to TRBJ2-5; 11 positions agree with TRBD1. In germline, CDR1 is LGHNT, CDR2 FRNRAP. There are 16 residues in the CDR3. Trimming took 6 bases from V and 5 from J; bases not matched to a gene: 11. The CDR3: CASGSGDRGRLETQYF. CDR3 nucleotide sequence: TGTGCTAGTGGATCGGGGGACAGGGGGAGGTTGGAGACCCAGTACTTC.

This chain uses TRBV27 with TRBJ2-1; tentatively, D is TRBD2 (7 bases). The V gene's germline CDR1 is MNHEY and CDR2 SMNVEV (reference sequence). Trimming pared 3 bases from V and 6 bases from J, leaving 12 bases between. The CDR3 runs to 14 residues. The CDR3 spells CASSFHRGANEQFF. In nucleotides, the CDR3 is TGTGCCAGCAGTTTTCATCGGGGGGCCAATGAGCAGTTCTTC.

This clone was found once. The chain links TRBV19 to TRBJ1-2; no definite D call. Germline loops: CDR1 LNHDA, CDR2 SQIVND (reference sequence). The CDR3 loop spans 15 amino acids. V shed 2 bases and J shed 0 bases, with 10 bases lying between them. The CDR3 spells CASSIWGATNYGYTF. The CDR3 bases are TGTGCCAGTAGTATATGGGGAGCCACTAACTATGGCTACACCTTC.

This clone has just a few counts. The rearrangement uses TRBV6-4 and TRBJ2-3; the match to TRBD2 covers 10 bases. Germline V gives CDR1 MRHNA, CDR2 SNTAGT. The length of the CDR3 is 15 residues. The ends lost 6 bases at V and 0 bases at J; junction bases unmatched: 3. The CDR3 nucleotides are TGTGCCAGCAGCACTAGCGGGGACAGCACAGATACGCAGTATTTT. Translated, it gives CASSTSGDSTDTQYF.

This chain joins TRBV6-6 and TRBJ1-3, with TRBD1 as a possible D gene (6 bases). There are 12 residues in the CDR3. Per the germline V gene, CDR1 is MNHNY and CDR2 is SVGAGI (reference sequence). V was clipped by 0 bases and J by 16 bases, with 13 bases between them. CDR3 sequence: CASSYSGGQRYF. The DNA for the CDR3 is TGTGCCAGCAGTTACTCGGGGGGGCAGAGGTATTTT.

This rearrangement joins TRBV7-2 to TRBJ1-1, with 9 bases lining up with TRBD1. CDR1 is SGHTA, CDR2 FQGNSA, per germline. The J segment lost 6 bases and the V segment lost 5 bases, leaving 7 bases of the junction unmatched. The CDR3 loop spans 14 amino acids. The CDR3 region is CASSRRTGEPEAFF. The DNA of the CDR3 is TGTGCCAGCAGCCGTCGGACAGGGGAACCTGAAGCTTTCTTT.

The chain couples TRBV5-1 to TRBJ2-7; a possible D gene is TRBD1 (6 bases). The CDR3 consists of 12 residues. Germline V lookup: CDR1 SGHRS, CDR2 YFSETQ. V was shortened by 3 bases and J by 6 bases, with 10 bases between the two germline ends. The CDR3 DNA reads as TGCGCCAGCAGCTCCGGGACATCCGAGCAGTACTTC. It encodes CASSSGTSEQYF.

This chain joins TRBV6-1 and TRBJ1-5; no clear D. Trimming stripped 0 bases from V and 1 base from J, with 10 bases between. CDR3 length: 16 amino acids. Germline V gene sequence: CDR1 MNHNS, CDR2 SASEGT. DNA of the CDR3: TGTGCCAGCAGTGAAGCAAGAGGGTCGAGCAATCAGCCCCAGCATTTT. The encoded protein is CASSEARGSSNQPQHF.

The CDR3 here is CASRRLTNEKLFF. For the CDR3, the DNA is TGTGCCAGCAGGAGGTTGACTAATGAAAAACTGTTTTTT. The chain employs TRBV11-2 and TRBJ1-4; D ambiguous. The CDR3 contains 13 residues. The germline V gene has CDR1 SGHAT and CDR2 FQNNGV. Trimming shortened V by 6 bases and J by 2 bases, and 7 bases separated the two germline ends.

V and J are TRBV19 and TRBJ1-5, with 8 bases identical to TRBD1. The CDR3 has 17 residues. Germline V CDR1 and CDR2: LNHDA, SQIVND (reference sequence). V lost 5 bases, J lost 2 bases, and 11 bases stayed unmatched. The CDR3, as DNA: TGTGCCAGTAGTTCCTGGACAGGGTATGAGGGCAATCAGCCCCAGCATTTT. It encodes CASSSWTGYEGNQPQHF.

The rearrangement links TRBV19 to TRBJ1-5, with D perhaps matching TRBD1 (5 bases). V was trimmed by 5 bases and J by 6 bases, leaving 11 bases between them. From germline, CDR1 is LNHDA and CDR2 SQIVND (reference sequence). The CDR3 length is 13 residues. DNA for the CDR3: TGTGCCAGTAGTCTGTTTCAGGGTCAGCCCCAGCATTTT. It encodes CASSLFQGQPQHF.

The gene calls are TRBV5-1 and TRBJ2-2, with 12 positions matching TRBD2. This CDR3 is 18 amino acids long. V shed 4 bases, J shed 0 bases, and the junction held 7 bases outside the gene matches. The germline CDR1 and CDR2 sequences are SGHRS and YFSETQ. CDR3 sequence (DNA): TGCGCCAGCAGCCGTACTAGCGGGAGGAATTCGAACACCGGGGAGCTGTTTTTT. Translated, it gives CASSRTSGRNSNTGELFF.

The J gene is TRBJ2-1, the V gene TRBV28, with D unclear. Trimming stripped 5 bases from V and 6 bases from J, with 8 bases between. Per germline, CDR1 MDHEN and CDR2 SYDVKM. The CDR3 is 12 residues long. The CDR3 DNA is TGTGCCAGCAGTACGTACACCAATGAGCAGTTCTTC. Amino acid sequence: CASSTYTNEQFF.

V and J are TRBV12-5 and TRBJ2-7; D is possibly TRBD2 (5 bases). Germline-derived CDR1 and CDR2 are LGHNT and FRNRAP. Between the trimmed V and J ends, which lost 1 base and 1 base, there was a span of 17 bases. This CDR3 is 17 amino acids long. The CDR3 bases are TGTGCTAGTGGTTTGGCCCTAGAGGGTCTAGCTTCCTACGAGCAGTACTTC. Protein sequence: CASGLALEGLASYEQYF.

The rearrangement links TRBV4-2 to TRBJ2-5, with 11 bases identical to TRBD2. The CDR3 extends over 16 amino acids. The junction had 3 bases not matched to a gene; V was cut back by 1 base and J by 2 bases. Germline loops: CDR1 LGHNA, CDR2 YNFKEQ. CDR3 sequence: CASSQGTSGPQETQYF. The CDR3 DNA sequence: TGTGCCAGCAGCCAAGGGACTAGCGGGCCGCAAGAGACCCAGTACTTC.

The V and J genes are TRBV30 and TRBJ1-1; 8 bases fit TRBD1. Germline loops: CDR1 GTSNPN, CDR2 SVGIG (reference sequence). The CDR3 extends over 18 amino acids. The ends lost 0 bases at V and 0 bases at J; junction bases unmatched: 12. The CDR3 DNA sequence: TGTGCCTGGAGTGTAGGGCTCTTGACAGGGGCGGTGAACACTGAAGCTTTCTTT. It yields the protein CAWSVGLLTGAVNTEAFF.